This TCR beta chain was retrieved from a study of early T cells in non-severe SARS-CoV-2 infection. Across the whole study: Chains stayed unpaired after sequencing of bulk RNA from unsorted whole blood. Study-wide results and caveats: Sequences matched to VDJdb favored anti-spike CD8 responses, while private and CD4 specificities were missed.

V lost 4 bases and J lost 4; bases outside the gene matches: 2. The CDR3 consists of 14 residues. The germline gives CDR1 SEHNR, CDR2 FQNEAQ (reference sequence). Attached unique molecular identifiers marked individual cDNA molecules. TCRdb processed the 5' RACE reads anew with MiXCR; each CDR3 protein has one entry. Altogether 85,000 to 100,000 distinct CDR3 sequences are present, approximately 10% being singletons, with the ten largest covering around 5.4%. This clonotype has ten or more counts. The antigen is unknown. The chain is built from TRBV7-9 and TRBJ1-1, with 11 bases identical to TRBD1. The sequencing sample was made of whole blood. This clonotype was sampled from an adult who was a healthcare worker with PCR-confirmed SARS-CoV-2 infection or an uninfected control (not recorded which). CDR3: CASSWDRGGTEAFF. DNA of the CDR3: TGTGCCAGCAGCTGGGACAGGGGGGGCACTGAAGCTTTCTTT.